These 3 T cell receptor beta chains were all obtained from the same sample, sequenced in a study of T-cell memory formation after mild COVID-19. TCRdb independently ran MiXCR on the 5' RACE reads; one entry per CDR3 protein. The sample shows hundreds of thousands of distinct CDR3 sequences, 20% to 25% of them seen only once. The sample taken for sequencing was PBMCs or a T cell subset sorted from them (not recorded which). The receptors come from an adult woman who had mild COVID-19 (a few samples of this study predate the infection). Cell type and time point are not known.

The chain couples TRBV7-2 to TRBJ2-7; D possibly corresponds to TRBD1 (6 bases). This CDR3 spans 14 amino acids. CDR1 and CDR2 (germline): SGHTA, FQGNSA. The V end lost 4 bases, the J end lost 2 bases, and 12 bases lay between the germline ends. CDR3 loop: CASSSGHLTYEQYF. As DNA, the CDR3 is TGTGCCAGCAGCTCGGGACACCTAACCTACGAGCAGTACTTC.

The rearrangement uses TRBV29-1 and TRBJ2-7, with D perhaps matching TRBD2 (5 bases). The V end was cut by 7 bases, the J end by 2 bases, with 21 bases between. This CDR3 has 15 amino acids. Germline lookup yields CDR1 SQVTM and CDR2 ANQGSEA. This chain's CDR3 is CSARGQDLNPYEQYF. The CDR3 DNA reads TGCAGCGCGCGAGGGCAGGACCTGAATCCCTACGAGCAGTACTTC.

The J gene is TRBJ1-1, the V gene TRBV20-1, with unresolved D. Germline assignment: CDR1 DFQATT and CDR2 SNEGSKA (reference sequence). The CDR3 loop spans 13 amino acids. Trimming took off 3 bases at V and 2 bases at J, with 10 bases between the two ends. CDR3 protein: CSARVQSNTEAFF. CDR3 nucleotides: TGCAGTGCTAGGGTACAAAGTAACACTGAAGCTTTCTTT.